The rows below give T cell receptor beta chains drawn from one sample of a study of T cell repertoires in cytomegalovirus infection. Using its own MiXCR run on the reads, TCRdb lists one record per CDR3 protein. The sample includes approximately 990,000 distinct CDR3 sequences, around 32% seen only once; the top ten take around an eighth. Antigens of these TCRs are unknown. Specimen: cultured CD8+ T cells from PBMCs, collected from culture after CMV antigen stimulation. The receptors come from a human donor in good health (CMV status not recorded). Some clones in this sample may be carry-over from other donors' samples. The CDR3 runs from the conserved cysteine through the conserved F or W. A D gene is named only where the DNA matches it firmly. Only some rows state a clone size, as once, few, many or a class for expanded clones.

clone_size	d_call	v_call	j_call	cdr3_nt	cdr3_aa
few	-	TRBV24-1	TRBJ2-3	TGTGCCACCAGTGATTTCGGGGTCCTCGGCACAGATACGCAGTATTTT	CATSDFGVLGTDTQYF
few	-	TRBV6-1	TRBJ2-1	TGTGCCAGCCTCCTGATGGGGGTCACCTACAATGAGCAGTTCTTC	CASLLMGVTYNEQFF
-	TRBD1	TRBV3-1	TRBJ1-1	TGTGCCAGCAGCCACGGGACAGGGGGCGAAGCTTTCTTT	CASSHGTGGEAFF
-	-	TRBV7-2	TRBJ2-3	TGTGCCAGCAGCGAATGGTTCCTAATCACAGATACGCAGTATTTT	CASSEWFLITDTQYF
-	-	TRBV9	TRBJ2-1	TGTGCCAGCAGCTCTGGAGGGCTAGCACACAATGAGCAGTTCTTC	CASSSGGLAHNEQFF
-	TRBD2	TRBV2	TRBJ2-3	TGTGCCAGCAGTTTTAGCGGGGGGGGCAGAGATACGCAGTATTTT	CASSFSGGGRDTQYF
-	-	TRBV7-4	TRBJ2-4	TGTGCCAGCAGCCCCTCCCGGAGAGGAGGTCCCGGCGGGGTCATTCAGTACTTC	CASSPSRRGGPGGVIQYF
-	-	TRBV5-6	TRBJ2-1	TGTGCCAGCAGCTTGGCCCGCTTAGAGCAGTTCTTC	CASSLARLEQFF
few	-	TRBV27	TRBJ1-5	TGTGCCAGCAGCCCCGCTAGCTTAGACAGTTATGAGGATCAGCCCCAGCATTTT	CASSPASLDSYEDQPQHF
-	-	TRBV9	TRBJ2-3	TGTGCCAGCAGCCTACGGGGAAATGAAGATACGCAGTATTTT	CASSLRGNEDTQYF
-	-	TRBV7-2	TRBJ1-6	TGTGCCAGCAGCTTCCTGGGGGATTTGGATTCACCCCTCCACTTT	CASSFLGDLDSPLHF
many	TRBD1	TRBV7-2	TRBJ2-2	TGTGCCAGCAGTACAGGGGGCACCGGGGAGCTGTTTTTT	CASSTGGTGELFF
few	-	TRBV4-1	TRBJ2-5	TGCGCCAGCAGCCAGCCTAAAGGACAGATCTGGGAGACCCAGTACTTC	CASSQPKGQIWETQYF
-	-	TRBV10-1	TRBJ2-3	TGCGCCAGCAGTGAGTCGACGACTACGCAGTATTTT	CASSESTTTQYF
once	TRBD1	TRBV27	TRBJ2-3	TGTGCCAGCAGTCACCACAGGGGGAAGAGAGGTACGCAGTATTTT	CASSHHRGKRGTQYF
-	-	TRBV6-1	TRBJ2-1	TGTGCCGGAGGTGTTAGCTCCTACAATGAGCAGTTCTTC	CAGGVSSYNEQFF
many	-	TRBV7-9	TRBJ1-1	TGTGCCAGCAGCCCGGCCAGGGTTGCTTTCTTT	CASSPARVAFF
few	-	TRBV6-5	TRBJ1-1	TGTGCCAGCAGGGCAGGGGAGAACACTGAAGCTTTCTTT	CASRAGENTEAFF
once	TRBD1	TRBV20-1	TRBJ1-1	TGCAGTGTCAACAGGGGCACTGAAGCTTTCTTT	CSVNRGTEAFF
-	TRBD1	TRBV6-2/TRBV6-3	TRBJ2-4	TGTGCCAGCAGTAAACTGACAGGGTGGGCCAAAAACATTCAGTACTTC	CASSKLTGWAKNIQYF
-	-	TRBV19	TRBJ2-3	TGTGCCAGTAGTGAGGGTAGCACAGATACGCAGTATTTT	CASSEGSTDTQYF
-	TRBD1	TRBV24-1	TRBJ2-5	TGTGCCACCAGTGACCAAAGGGCGCGGACAGGACTTATGGAGACCCAGTACTTC	CATSDQRARTGLMETQYF
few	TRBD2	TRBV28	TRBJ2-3	TGTGCCAGCAGTCTCCCTACTAGCGGGGCCCGCACAGATACGCAGTATTTT	CASSLPTSGARTDTQYF
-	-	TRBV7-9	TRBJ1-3	TGTGCCAGCAGCTTATCGGACGGAAAATATTTT	CASSLSDGKYF
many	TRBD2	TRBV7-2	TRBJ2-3	TGTGCCAGCAGCAAGGGACTAGCCTACGGTGATACGCAGTATTTT	CASSKGLAYGDTQYF
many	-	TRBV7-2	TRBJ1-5	TGTGCCAGCAGCATAAGCGGGTACCAGCCCCAGCATTTT	CASSISGYQPQHF
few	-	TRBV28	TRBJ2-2	TGTGCCAGCAGTTCGCCGGATATGGTTCGGGCTACCGGGGAGCTGTTTTTT	CASSSPDMVRATGELFF
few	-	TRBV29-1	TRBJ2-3	TGCAGCGTTTCCCCCGTTTGGGGGACGTGGTCAAAGGTACCAGATACGCAGTATTTT	CSVSPVWGTWSKVPDTQYF